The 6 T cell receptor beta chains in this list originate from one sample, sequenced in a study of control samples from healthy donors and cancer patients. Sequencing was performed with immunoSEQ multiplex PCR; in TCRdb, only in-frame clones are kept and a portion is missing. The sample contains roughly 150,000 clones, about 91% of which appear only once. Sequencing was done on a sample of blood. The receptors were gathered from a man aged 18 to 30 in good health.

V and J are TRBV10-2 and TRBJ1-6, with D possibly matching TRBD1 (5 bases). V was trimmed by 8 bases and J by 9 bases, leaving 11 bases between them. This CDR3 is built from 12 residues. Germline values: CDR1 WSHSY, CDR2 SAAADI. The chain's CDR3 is CASAGPSSPLHF. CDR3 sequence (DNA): TGCGCCAGCGCGGGACCCTCTTCACCCCTCCACTTT.

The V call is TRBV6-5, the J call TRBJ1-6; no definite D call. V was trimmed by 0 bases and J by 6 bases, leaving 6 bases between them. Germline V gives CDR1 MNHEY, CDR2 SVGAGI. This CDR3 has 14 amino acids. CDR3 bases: TGTGCCAGCAGTTACTCAGGATCTAATTCACCCCTCCACTTT. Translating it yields CASSYSGSNSPLHF.

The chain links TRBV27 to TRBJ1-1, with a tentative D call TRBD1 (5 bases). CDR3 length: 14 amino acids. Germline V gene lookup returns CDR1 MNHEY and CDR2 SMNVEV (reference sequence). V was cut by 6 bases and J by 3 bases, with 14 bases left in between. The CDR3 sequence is CASSLIEGYTEAFF. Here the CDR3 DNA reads TGTGCCAGCAGCCTTATAGAGGGGTACACTGAAGCTTTCTTT.

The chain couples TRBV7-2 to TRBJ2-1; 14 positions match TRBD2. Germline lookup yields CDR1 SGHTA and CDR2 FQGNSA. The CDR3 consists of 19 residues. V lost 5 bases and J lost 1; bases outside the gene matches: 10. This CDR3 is CASSKPGLAGEVSYNEQFF. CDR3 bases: TGTGCCAGCAGCAAACCGGGACTAGCGGGGGAAGTTTCCTACAATGAGCAGTTCTTC.

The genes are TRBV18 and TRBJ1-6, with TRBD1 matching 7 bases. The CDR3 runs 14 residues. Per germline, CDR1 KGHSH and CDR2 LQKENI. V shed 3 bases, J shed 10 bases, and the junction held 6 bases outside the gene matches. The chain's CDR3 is CASSPGQPPSPLHF. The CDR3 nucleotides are TGTGCCAGCTCACCGGGACAGCCCCCCTCACCCCTCCACTTT.

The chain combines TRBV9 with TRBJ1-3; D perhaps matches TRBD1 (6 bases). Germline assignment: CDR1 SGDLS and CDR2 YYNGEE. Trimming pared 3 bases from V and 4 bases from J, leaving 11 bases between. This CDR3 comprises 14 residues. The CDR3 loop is CASSENRVGNTIYF. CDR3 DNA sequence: TGTGCCAGCAGCGAGAACAGGGTGGGAAACACCATATATTTT.